This T cell receptor beta chain was retrieved from a study of T cell clonality in common variable immunodeficiency. Regarding the study as a whole: Fewer deletions and N-nucleotide insertions were reportedly seen in common variable immunodeficiency TCR beta sequences.

CDR3 length: 13 residues. Germline V gene sequence: CDR1 SGHRS, CDR2 YFSETQ. Trimming pared 2 bases from V and 3 bases from J, leaving 9 bases between. TCRdb's table, derived via immunoSEQ multiplex PCR, lists solely in-frame clones and lacks some. The table lists fewer than 40,000 clones, with no singletons. Only a few counts were recorded for this clone. What it binds is not known. From the germline J gene comes the end of the CDR3, since the read stops 3 residues before it. The chain has TRBV5-1 and TRBJ2-7; possibly TRBD1 for D (6 bases). The TCR originated in a human donor with common variable immunodeficiency. The source material was peripheral blood mononuclear cells. The covered CDR3 bases are TGCGCCAGCAGCTTACAGGGTGACTACGAG. Translated, it gives CASSLQGDYE. The complete CDR3 protein is CASSLQGDYEQYF.